Described below is a single T cell receptor (beta chain) sequence and its context. Its antigen is unknown. One end of the junction does not line up with germline, which may come from a read error. TCRdb re-called the 5' RACE reads through MiXCR, storing one row per CDR3 protein. The sample holds 35,000 to 55,000 distinct CDR3 sequences, approximately 22% seen once. This entry is derived from a study of spatial heterogeneity in lung cancer. In the study overall: A total of approximately 69 untreated early-stage non-small cell lung cancer patients served as donors. The follow-up PBMC samples were sequenced whenever they were available. The median time to follow-up was about 25 months after resection. General study findings and limits: Blood showed ubiquitous tumor TCRs more often at resection than at routine follow-up.

Noted time point: blood at routine non-recurrence follow-up after resection. CDR3 length: 13 amino acids. CDR1 is SGHVS and CDR2 is FNYEAQ in the germline V gene. The input for sequencing was PBMCs, taken at follow-up. The chain links TRBV7-6 to TRBJ2-5; 7 nucleotides agree with TRBD1. The receptor was derived from a female donor with early-stage non-small cell lung cancer. The chain's CDR3 is CASSLAGQALQDF. The CDR3 nucleotides read TGTGCCAGCAGCTTAGCAGGACAGGCCTTACAGGACTTC.